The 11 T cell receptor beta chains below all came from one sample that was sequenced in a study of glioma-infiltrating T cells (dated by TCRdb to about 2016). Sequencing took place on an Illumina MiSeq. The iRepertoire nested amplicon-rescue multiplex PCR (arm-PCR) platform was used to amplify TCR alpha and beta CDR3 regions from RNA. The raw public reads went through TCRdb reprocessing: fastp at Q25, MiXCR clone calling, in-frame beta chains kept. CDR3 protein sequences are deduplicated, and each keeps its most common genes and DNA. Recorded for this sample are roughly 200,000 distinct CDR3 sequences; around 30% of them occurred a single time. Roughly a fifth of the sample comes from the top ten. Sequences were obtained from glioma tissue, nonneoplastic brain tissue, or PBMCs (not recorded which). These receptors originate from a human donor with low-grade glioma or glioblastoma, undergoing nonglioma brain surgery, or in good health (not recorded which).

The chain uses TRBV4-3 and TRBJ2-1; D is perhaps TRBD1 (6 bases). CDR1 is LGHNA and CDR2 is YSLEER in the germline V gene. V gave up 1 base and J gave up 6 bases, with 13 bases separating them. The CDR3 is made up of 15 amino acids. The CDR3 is CASSQAEDRLNEQFF. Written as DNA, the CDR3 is TGCGCCAGCAGCCAAGCCGAGGACAGACTCAATGAGCAGTTCTTC.

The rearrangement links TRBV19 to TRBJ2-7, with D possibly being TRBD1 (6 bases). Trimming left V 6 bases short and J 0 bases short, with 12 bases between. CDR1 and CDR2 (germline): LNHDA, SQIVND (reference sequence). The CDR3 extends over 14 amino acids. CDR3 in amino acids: CASSPTGDSYEQYF. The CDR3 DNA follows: TGTGCCAGTAGCCCGACAGGCGACTCCTACGAGCAGTACTTC.

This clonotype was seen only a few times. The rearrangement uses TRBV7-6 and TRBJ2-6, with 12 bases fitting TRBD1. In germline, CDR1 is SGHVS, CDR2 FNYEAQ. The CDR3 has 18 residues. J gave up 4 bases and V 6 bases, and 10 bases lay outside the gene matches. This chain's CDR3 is CASSTGTGGSGGANVLTF. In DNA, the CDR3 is TGTGCCAGCAGTACCGGGACAGGGGGCTCGGGGGGGGCCAACGTCCTGACTTTC.

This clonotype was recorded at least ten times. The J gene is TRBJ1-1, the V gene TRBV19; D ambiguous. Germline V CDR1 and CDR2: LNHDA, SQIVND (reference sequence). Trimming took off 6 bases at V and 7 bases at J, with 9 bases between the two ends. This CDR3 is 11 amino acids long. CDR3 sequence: CASSLFIEAFF. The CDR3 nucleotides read TGTGCCAGTAGCCTCTTCATTGAAGCTTTCTTT.

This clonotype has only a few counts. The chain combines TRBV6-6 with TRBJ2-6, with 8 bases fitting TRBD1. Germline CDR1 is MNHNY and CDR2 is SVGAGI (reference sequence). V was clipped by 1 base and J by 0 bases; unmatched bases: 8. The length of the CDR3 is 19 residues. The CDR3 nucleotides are TGTGCCAGCAGTTACTGGACAGGGACCTACTTCTCTGGGGCCAACGTCCTGACTTTC. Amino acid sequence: CASSYWTGTYFSGANVLTF.

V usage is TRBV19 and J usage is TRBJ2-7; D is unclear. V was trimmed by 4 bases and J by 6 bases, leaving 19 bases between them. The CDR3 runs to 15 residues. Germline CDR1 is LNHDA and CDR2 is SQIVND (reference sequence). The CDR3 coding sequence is TGTGCCAGTAGTACCATCCTCCCAAAGGGCGGCGAGCAGTACTTC. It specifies CASSTILPKGGEQYF.

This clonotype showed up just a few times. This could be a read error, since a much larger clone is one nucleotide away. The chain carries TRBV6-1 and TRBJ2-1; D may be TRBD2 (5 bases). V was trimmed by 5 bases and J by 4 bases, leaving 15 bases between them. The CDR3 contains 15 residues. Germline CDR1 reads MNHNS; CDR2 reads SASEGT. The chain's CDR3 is CASSQTRGSYNEQFF. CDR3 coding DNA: TGTGCCAGCAGTCAAACTAGAGGGAGTTACAATGAGCAGTTCTTC.

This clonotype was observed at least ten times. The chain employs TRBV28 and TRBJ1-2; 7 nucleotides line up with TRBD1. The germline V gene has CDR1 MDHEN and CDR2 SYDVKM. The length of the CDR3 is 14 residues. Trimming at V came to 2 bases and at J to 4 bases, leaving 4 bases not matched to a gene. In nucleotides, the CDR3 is TGTGCCAGCAGTTTACAGTCAGGGGGCTATGGCTACACCTTC. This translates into CASSLQSGGYGYTF.

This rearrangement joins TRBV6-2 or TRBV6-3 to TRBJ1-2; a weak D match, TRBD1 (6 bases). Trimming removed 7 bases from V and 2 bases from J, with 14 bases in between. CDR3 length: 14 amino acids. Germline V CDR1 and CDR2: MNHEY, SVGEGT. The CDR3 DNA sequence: TGTGCCAGCAAACCTACAGGGAGGAACTATGGCTACACCTTC. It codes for CASKPTGRNYGYTF.

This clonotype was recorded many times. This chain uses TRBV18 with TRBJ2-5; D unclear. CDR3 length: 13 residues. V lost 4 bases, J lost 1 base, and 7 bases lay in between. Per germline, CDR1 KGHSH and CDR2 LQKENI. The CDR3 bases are TGTGCCAGCTCACTACAATCCCAAGAGACCCAGTACTTC. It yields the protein CASSLQSQETQYF.

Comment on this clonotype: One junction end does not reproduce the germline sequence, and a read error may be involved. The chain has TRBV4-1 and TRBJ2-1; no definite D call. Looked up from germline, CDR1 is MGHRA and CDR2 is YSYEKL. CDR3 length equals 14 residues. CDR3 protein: CARSPGPHSPAQFF. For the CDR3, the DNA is TGCGCCCGCAGCCCCGGACCTCATTCCCCTGCTCAGTTCTTC.